These 15 T cell receptor beta chains originate from one sample sequenced in a study of metastatic and nonmetastatic thyroid tumors. TCRdb re-called the PCR reads via MiXCR. The sample contains about 43,000 clones, 3% to 3.5% of which appear only once. Every patient was untreated before thyroid surgery. Sequencing input: blood. The origin of the receptors is a female donor with papillary thyroid cancer or a benign thyroid nodule (not recorded which). Some clones in this sample may be carry-over from other donors' samples.

Many counts were recorded for this clone. This rearrangement joins TRBV12-3 or TRBV12-4 to TRBJ1-5; TRBD1 matches 9 bases. V dropped 6 bases and J dropped 6; count of bases not matched to a gene: 3. The CDR3 length is 13 residues. The CDR3 region is CASRGTGSQPQHF. CDR3 sequence (DNA): TGTGCCAGCAGAGGGACAGGGAGTCAGCCCCAGCATTTT.

This clone was seen only a few times. The CDR3 carries no conserved terminal phenylalanine or tryptophan, so it likely arises from a read error. This chain uses TRBV20-1 with TRBJ1-1; D is possibly TRBD1 (5 bases). Germline CDR1 reads DFQATT; CDR2 reads SNEGSKA (reference sequence). The CDR3 totals 14 residues. The DNA for the CDR3 is TGCAGTGCTAGTGAAAGGGCACGGGGGACTGGAGCTTTCTGT. It encodes CSASERARGTGAFC.

This clone was seen many times. J is TRBJ2-1 and V is TRBV27; TRBD2 aligns across 13 bases. Germline-derived CDR1 and CDR2 are MNHEY and SMNVEV (reference sequence). Trimming took 5 bases from V and 2 from J; bases not matched to a gene: 12. CDR3 length: 19 amino acids. CDR3 in DNA: TGTGCCAGCAGTCCCTATCCAACTAGCGGGAGGGCCCCCTACAATGAGCAGTTCTTC. Protein sequence: CASSPYPTSGRAPYNEQFF.

The sample holds many counts of this clone. Other DNA sequences in this sample translate to the same CDR3. V and J are TRBV28 and TRBJ1-5; 9 bases match TRBD1. CDR3 length: 15 residues. Trimming at V came to 2 bases and at J to 7 bases, leaving 6 bases not matched to a gene. Germline lookup yields CDR1 MDHEN and CDR2 SYDVKM. The CDR3 here is CASSLGQGFRQPQHF. CDR3 coding DNA: TGTGCCAGCAGTTTAGGACAGGGGTTCAGGCAGCCCCAGCATTTT.

The genes are TRBV20-1 and TRBJ1-5; a possible D gene is TRBD1 (5 bases). With 0 bases removed from V and 0 bases from J, the gap between germline ends came to 9 bases. The CDR3 is 15 residues long. Germline V gives CDR1 DFQATT, CDR2 SNEGSKA (reference sequence). The CDR3 protein is CSARDRGDSNQPQHF. The CDR3 DNA is TGCAGTGCTAGAGATCGGGGGGATAGCAATCAGCCCCAGCATTTT.

This clone came up many times. J is TRBJ1-2 and V is TRBV4-1; D remains ambiguous. Germline assignment: CDR1 MGHRA and CDR2 YSYEKL. V was trimmed by 1 base and J by 2 bases, leaving 11 bases between them. The CDR3 consists of 15 residues. The CDR3 loop reads CASSQGPSLNYGYTF. CDR3 coding DNA: TGCGCCAGCAGCCAAGGCCCCTCCCTAAACTATGGCTACACCTTC.

This chain uses TRBV6-1 with TRBJ2-1, with 8 bases lining up with TRBD2. The germline V gene has CDR1 MNHNS and CDR2 SASEGT. The CDR3 extends over 16 amino acids. The ends lost 3 bases at V and 3 bases at J; junction bases unmatched: 7. CDR3 sequence reads: CASSDSLREDYNEQFF. CDR3 DNA sequence: TGTGCCAGCAGTGACTCTCTGCGGGAGGACTACAATGAGCAGTTCTTC.

This clone was observed a few times. This chain joins TRBV5-1 and TRBJ1-1; D is unresolved. The CDR3 has 14 amino acids. V was shortened by 0 bases and J by 3 bases, with 9 bases between the two germline ends. Germline CDR1 SGHRS, CDR2 YFSETQ. CDR3 residues: CASSLGGSHTEAFF. CDR3 nucleotides: TGCGCCAGCAGCTTGGGGGGATCGCACACTGAAGCTTTCTTT.

Comments on this clone: The junction departs from the called germline gene at one end, perhaps through a read error. The chain employs TRBV12-3 or TRBV12-4 and TRBJ2-3; 10 bases are shared with TRBD2. This CDR3 region has 15 residues. The CDR3 coding sequence is TGTGCCAGCAGACCTACTAGCGGGAAAACAGATAAGCAGTATTTT. It yields the protein CASRPTSGKTDKQYF.

This clone was observed a handful of times. V is TRBV20-1 and J is TRBJ1-5; D gene uncertain. V lost 3 bases and J lost 0, with 9 bases in between. Per the germline V gene, CDR1 is DFQATT and CDR2 is SNEGSKA (reference sequence). CDR3 length: 14 residues. The CDR3 DNA reads as TGCAGTGCTAGTTACGGGTTTAGCAATCAGCCCCAGCATTTT. Its translation is CSASYGFSNQPQHF.

This clone was recorded many times. The chain links TRBV10-3 to TRBJ2-3; TRBD2 agrees at 8 bases. J was trimmed by 3 bases and V by 0 bases; bases with no gene match: 2. The CDR3 runs to 15 residues. Germline V gene data show CDR1 as ENHRY and CDR2 as SYGVKD. The CDR3 loop is CAISESSGSTDTQYF. In nucleotides, the CDR3 is TGTGCCATCAGTGAGTCCAGCGGGAGTACAGATACGCAGTATTTT.

In this sample, this clone turned up many times. CDR3 DNA: TGTGCCAGCAGTGGCACAGTGAACACTGAAGCTTTCTTT. The encoded protein is CASSGTVNTEAFF. The gene calls are TRBV6-1 and TRBJ1-1; D is unclear. The CDR3 covers 13 residues. The germline gives CDR1 MNHNS, CDR2 SASEGT. Trimming left V 4 bases short and J 0 bases short, with 6 bases between.

In this sample, this clone turned up a few times. The chain has TRBV24-1 and TRBJ1-2; D is perhaps TRBD1 (6 bases). Germline CDR1 and CDR2: KGHDR and SFDVKD. Trimming stripped 7 bases from V and 7 bases from J, with 15 bases between. The CDR3 contains 13 residues. CDR3 residues: CATRGPTGSGYTF. The CDR3 nucleotides read TGTGCCACCAGGGGGCCGACAGGTAGTGGCTACACCTTC.

This clone was found many times. This sample includes further DNA sequences coding for the same CDR3. The rearrangement uses TRBV28 and TRBJ2-1; D not resolved. Trimming took 3 bases from V and 9 from J, leaving 6 bases between them. The CDR3 spans 11 residues. CDR1 and CDR2 from the germline V gene are MDHEN and SYDVKM. The chain's CDR3 is CASSLSFEQFF. The CDR3 nucleotides read TGTGCCAGCAGTTTGTCCTTTGAGCAGTTCTTC.

This clone was detected only a few times. The chain recombines TRBV19 with TRBJ2-1; 11 nucleotides match TRBD2. The CDR3 totals 14 residues. V dropped 5 bases and J dropped 12; count of bases not matched to a gene: 9. The germline V gene encodes CDR1 LNHDA and CDR2 SQIVND (reference sequence). The CDR3 DNA follows: TGTGCCAGTAGTCCACTAGCGGGAGCCCCGGGGCAGTTCTTC. Amino acid sequence: CASSPLAGAPGQFF.